A single TCR beta chain is shown here with its context. The sample is drawn from a study of blood T cell repertoires in COVID-19. The assay was immunoSEQ multiplex PCR, and TCRdb's table has in-frame clones only and misses some. In the table there are over 65,000 clones, around 86% of which are singletons. V gave up 3 bases and J gave up 1 base; unmatched junction bases: 3. Per the germline V gene, CDR1 is LGHDT and CDR2 is YNNKEL (reference sequence). CDR3 length equals 14 residues. The rearrangement links TRBV3-1 (or the pseudogene TRBV3-2) to TRBJ2-7; 7 nucleotides align to TRBD1. The source is a man older than 75 with acute or convalescent COVID-19. The source material was peripheral blood. CDR3 loop: CASSQTGRSYEQYF. The CDR3 nucleotides are TGTGCCAGCAGCCAGACAGGGAGATCCTACGAGCAGTACTTC.